This TCR beta chain was obtained from a study of blood T cell repertoires in COVID-19. Study overall: The study drew acute and convalescent COVID-19 samples from the United States, Italy and Spain.

This CDR3 contains 15 residues. V was cut by 3 bases and J by 5 bases, with 13 bases left in between. Germline CDR1 is SGHTA and CDR2 is FQGNSA. The method was immunoSEQ multiplex PCR; TCRdb's version includes in-frame clones alone and lacks a portion of them. This repertoire shows about 150,000 clones, roughly 89% found once; its top ten account for 2.5% to 3%. This receptor was taken from a man between 60 and 70 years old with active or convalescent COVID-19. The chain is built from TRBV7-2 and TRBJ2-2; TRBD1 might be the D (6 bases). Sequencing input: peripheral blood. The CDR3 sequence: CASSLTGVRTGELFF. CDR3 DNA sequence: TGTGCCAGCAGCTTGACAGGCGTTCGGACCGGGGAGCTGTTTTTT. Variable domain in full (rest from reference TRBV7-2 and TRBJ2-2): GAGVSQSPSNKVTEKGKDVELRCDPISGHTALYWYRQSLGQGLEFLIYFQGNSAPDKSGLPSDRFSAERTGGSVSTLTIQRTQQEDSAVYLCASSLTGVRTGELFFGEGSRLTVL.